Described below is a single T cell receptor beta chain sequence and its context. A junction boundary mismatches the germline segment, possibly from a read error. This sample was included in a study of T cell changes during pregnancy in multiple sclerosis. Data came from immunoSEQ multiplex PCR; TCRdb stores just in-frame clones and leaves some out. The sample has under 50,000 clones, more than 85% seen once. Source: CD8+ T cells from peripheral blood mononuclear cells, taken in the third trimester of pregnancy. The sequence was collected from a female donor with multiple sclerosis, enrolled in a pregnancy study.

The CDR3 here is CASNEGGGGEEAFF. For the CDR3, the DNA is TGTGCCAGCAATGAAGGAGGAGGGGGCGAAGAAGCTTTCTTT. The rearrangement links TRBV6-1 to TRBJ1-1, with TRBD1 matching over 7 bases. The CDR3 is 14 amino acids. Germline V CDR1 and CDR2: MNHNS, SASEGT.